Shown below are 15 T cell receptor beta chains from a single sample sequenced in a study of memory CD4+ T cells and cytomegalovirus serostatus. The repertoire was sequenced with immunoSEQ multiplex PCR; TCRdb's copy has only in-frame clones and lacks some. The sample has 50,000 to 60,000 clones; over 75% are singletons. The sort gate was single viable CD3+CD4+CD8-CD45RO+ cells for memory CD4+ T cells. The sample was memory CD4+ T cells from blood. The receptors stem from an adult in good health and CMV-seronegative.

A remark on this clone: Other DNA sequences in this sample translate to the same CDR3. The chain recombines TRBV11-1 with TRBJ1-1; a weak D match, TRBD1 (6 bases). Germline CDR1 reads SGHAT; CDR2 reads FQDESV (reference sequence). The CDR3 spans 13 residues. Trimming stripped 3 bases from V and 4 bases from J, with 9 bases between. The CDR3 loop reads CASSFQGPTEAFF. CDR3 DNA sequence: TGTGCCAGCAGCTTCCAGGGGCCCACTGAAGCTTTCTTT.

This clone was seen a single time. DNA of the CDR3: TGTGCCTGGAGTGTGACAGGACGTTATGGCTACACCTTC. It is translated as CAWSVTGRYGYTF. The chain is built from TRBV30 and TRBJ1-2, with D perhaps TRBD1 (6 bases). The V end lost 0 bases, the J end lost 5 bases, and 10 bases lay between the germline ends. The CDR3 runs 13 residues. The germline V gene has CDR1 GTSNPN and CDR2 SVGIG (reference sequence).

The chain links TRBV6-5 to TRBJ2-7, with 9 bases fitting TRBD1. The V segment lost 2 bases and the J segment 3 bases; nucleotides outside the gene matches: 5. Germline CDR1 MNHEY, CDR2 SVGAGI. The CDR3 totals 15 residues. CDR3 protein: CASSYNGDRDYEQYF. The CDR3 region has the DNA TGTGCCAGCAGTTACAATGGGGACAGGGACTACGAGCAGTACTTC.

This clone came up a few times. This rearrangement joins TRBV27 to TRBJ2-7; D possibly corresponds to TRBD1 (6 bases). Trimming pared 4 bases from V and 2 bases from J, leaving 15 bases between. The CDR3 loop spans 15 amino acids. Germline V gene sequence: CDR1 MNHEY, CDR2 SMNVEV (reference sequence). The CDR3 DNA sequence: TGTGCCAGCAGTTCTGCCGGACAGACTGCCTACGAGCAGTACTTC. Protein product: CASSSAGQTAYEQYF.

This chain joins TRBV7-8 and TRBJ2-3; TRBD2 matches at 11 bases. Germline CDR1 and CDR2: SGHVS and FQNEAQ. This CDR3 contains 19 residues. V was pared by 6 bases and J by 1 base, with 15 bases of the junction left unmatched. CDR3: CASSLVVLAGGLGTDTQYF. Written as DNA, the CDR3 is TGTGCCAGCAGTCTAGTGGTGCTAGCGGGGGGCCTGGGCACAGATACGCAGTATTTT.

The chain has TRBV19 and TRBJ1-6; D call uncertain. Trimming removed 8 bases at V and 10 bases at J, with 18 bases between. Per germline, CDR1 LNHDA and CDR2 SQIVND (reference sequence). This CDR3 is built from 14 residues. This CDR3 reads CASANLPDPSPLHF. The DNA of the CDR3 is TGTGCCAGTGCCAACCTGCCGGACCCATCACCCCTCCACTTT.

In this sample, this clone turned up once. V and J are TRBV27 and TRBJ1-2, with TRBD1 as a possible D gene (5 bases). This CDR3 spans 14 amino acids. Trimming removed 4 bases from V and 8 bases from J, with 17 bases in between. Germline lookup yields CDR1 MNHEY and CDR2 SMNVEV (reference sequence). The CDR3 loop reads CASSWDRQSGGYTF. For the CDR3, the DNA is TGTGCCAGCAGTTGGGACCGACAGTCGGGGGGCTACACCTTC.

This clone was seen only once. The chain recombines TRBV5-5 with TRBJ2-1; TRBD2 is a possible D gene (6 bases). The CDR3 loop spans 14 amino acids. V was shortened by 2 bases and J by 6 bases, with 12 bases between the two germline ends. Germline CDR1 SGHKS, CDR2 YYEKEE (reference sequence). CDR3 nucleotides: TGTGCCAGCAGCTTCCCCGCGCGGGGCAATGAGCAGTTCTTC. Protein sequence: CASSFPARGNEQFF. Drawing the rest from reference TRBV5-5 and TRBJ2-1, the complete variable domain is DAGVTQSPTHLIKTRGQQVTLRCSPISGHKSVSWYQQVLGQGPQFIFQYYEKEERGRGNFPDRFSARQFPNYSSELNVNALLLGDSALYLCASSFPARGNEQFFGPGTRLTVL.

J is TRBJ1-1 and V is TRBV28; 9 nucleotides agree with TRBD1. Germline trimming cut 3 bases from V and 4 bases from J; bases unmatched to any gene: 9. CDR1 is MDHEN and CDR2 is SYDVKM in the germline V gene. The CDR3 spans 16 residues. CDR3 bases: TGTGCCAGCAGTTTGTTTACAGGGGGCGCGGGCACTGAAGCTTTCTTT. Encoded protein: CASSLFTGGAGTEAFF.

The chain has TRBV29-1 and TRBJ1-3; maybe TRBD1 (5 bases). The CDR3 has 13 amino acids. Germline V gives CDR1 SQVTM, CDR2 ANQGSEA. Trimming took 3 bases from V and 3 from J, leaving 9 bases between them. The chain's CDR3 is CSVDSGNGNTIYF. Written as DNA, the CDR3 is TGCAGCGTTGACTCAGGGAATGGAAACACCATATATTTT. The variable domain in full, completed from reference TRBV29-1 and TRBJ1-3, reads SAVISQKPSRDICQRGTSLTIQCQVDSQVTMMFWYRQQPGQSLTLIATANQGSEATYESGFVIDKFPISRPNLTFSTLTVSNMSPEDSSIYLCSVDSGNGNTIYFGEGSWLTVV.

The V call is TRBV7-7, the J call TRBJ2-5, with 14 bases fitting TRBD2. Germline CDR1 is SSHAT and CDR2 is FNYEAQ (reference sequence). The junction had 4 bases not matched to a gene; V was cut back by 5 bases and J by 2 bases. The length of the CDR3 is 16 residues. This chain's CDR3 is CASSPGLAGGQETQYF. CDR3 in DNA: TGTGCCAGCAGCCCCGGACTAGCGGGGGGACAAGAGACCCAGTACTTC.

The CDR3 DNA follows: TGTGCCAGCAGCCCGGGACAGGCGGATTCACCCCTCCACTTT. Translation gives CASSPGQADSPLHF. The rearrangement links TRBV4-2 to TRBJ1-6, with TRBD1 identical over 8 bases. With V trimmed by 4 bases and J by 8 bases, 4 bases remained unmatched. This CDR3 has 14 amino acids. The germline CDR1 and CDR2 sequences are LGHNA and YNFKEQ.

V usage is TRBV9 and J usage is TRBJ1-3; 7 nucleotides match TRBD1. The V segment lost 2 bases and the J segment 0 bases; nucleotides outside the gene matches: 8. The germline CDR1 and CDR2 sequences are SGDLS and YYNGEE. This CDR3 has 17 amino acids. CDR3 in DNA: TGTGCCAGCAGCGTCCGGACAGGTCACAGCTCTGGAAACACCATATATTTT. Translation: CASSVRTGHSSGNTIYF.

This chain joins TRBV7-2 and TRBJ2-2; 8 positions agree with TRBD2. The CDR3 totals 15 residues. Trimming at V came to 2 bases and at J to 6 bases, leaving 5 bases not matched to a gene. The germline gives CDR1 SGHTA, CDR2 FQGNSA. CDR3 DNA sequence: TGTGCCAGCAGCTTACGGGGGGGAGACTCCGGGGAGCTGTTTTTT. It translates to CASSLRGGDSGELFF.

The CDR3 bases are TGTGCCAGCAGTCGTGACAGGGCACCGGGGGTAGAGACCCAGTACTTC. It encodes CASSRDRAPGVETQYF. V gene TRBV25-1 combines with J gene TRBJ2-5; possibly TRBD1 for D (7 bases). The CDR3 loop spans 16 amino acids. V gave up 5 bases and J gave up 4 bases, with 20 bases separating them. Per germline, CDR1 MGHDK and CDR2 SYGVNS. The full variable domain, its missing parts supplied by reference TRBV25-1 and TRBJ2-5, is EADIYQTPRYLVIGTGKKITLECSQTMGHDKMYWYQQDPGMELHLIHYSYGVNSTEKGDLSSESTVSRIRTEHFPLTLESARPSHTSQYLCASSRDRAPGVETQYFGPGTRLLVL.